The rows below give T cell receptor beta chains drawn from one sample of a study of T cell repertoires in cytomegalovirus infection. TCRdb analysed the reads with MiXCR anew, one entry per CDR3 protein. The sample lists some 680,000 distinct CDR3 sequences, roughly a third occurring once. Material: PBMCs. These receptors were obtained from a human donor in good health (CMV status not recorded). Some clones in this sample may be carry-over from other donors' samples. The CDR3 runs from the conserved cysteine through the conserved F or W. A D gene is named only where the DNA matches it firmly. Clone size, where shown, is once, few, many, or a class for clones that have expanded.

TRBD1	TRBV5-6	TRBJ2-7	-	TGTGCCAGCAGCTTCGCTCCCGGGACAGATACCTACGAGCAGTACTTC	CASSFAPGTDTYEQYF
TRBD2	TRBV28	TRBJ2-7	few	TGTGCCAGCAGTTTATTTGTGCCTAGCGGGACCTACGAGCAGTACTTC	CASSLFVPSGTYEQYF
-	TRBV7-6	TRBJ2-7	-	TGTGCCAGGAGCTTAAGCCCCAGAGCCTACGAGCAGTACTTC	CARSLSPRAYEQYF
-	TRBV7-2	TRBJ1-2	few	TGTGCCAGCAGCTTAGCGGTCTGGGGCAGGGGACAAGCCCGGATGTCTGGCTACACCTTC	CASSLAVWGRGQARMSGYTF
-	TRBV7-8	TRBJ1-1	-	TGTGCCAGCAGCACTAGGATTGGACTGCACACTGAAGGTTTCTTT	CASSTRIGLHTEGFF
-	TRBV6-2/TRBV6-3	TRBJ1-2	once	TGTGCCCGCACCCAGGCCTCCACCCGGCGTGGCTACACATTC	CARTQASTRRGYTF
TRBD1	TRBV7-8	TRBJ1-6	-	TGTGCCAGCAGCCAAAGGACCCGGGACAGAGCTCTTCCCCTCCACTTT	CASSQRTRDRALPLHF
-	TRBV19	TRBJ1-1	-	TGTGCCAGTAGTATACGTGACAGGAGGAACACTGAAGCTTTCTTT	CASSIRDRRNTEAFF
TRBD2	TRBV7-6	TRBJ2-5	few	TGTGCCAGCAGCTTAGCACGAACCAGCGGGAGACAAGAGACCCAGTACTTC	CASSLARTSGRQETQYF
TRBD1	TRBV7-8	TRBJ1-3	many	TGTGCCAGCAGCCAAAGACAGGGGTTAGTGGGAAGTGGAAACACCATATATTTT	CASSQRQGLVGSGNTIYF
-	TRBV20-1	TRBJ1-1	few	TGCAGTGCTAGAAGCCGGGACACAAGGAACACTGAAGCTTTCTTT	CSARSRDTRNTEAFF
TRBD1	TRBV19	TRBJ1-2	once	TGTGCCAGTAGCCGCTCGGACAGGGAACGATATGGCTACACCTTC	CASSRSDRERYGYTF
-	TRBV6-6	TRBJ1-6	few	TGTGCCAGCAGTTACCTCTATTCACCCCTCCACTTT	CASSYLYSPLHF
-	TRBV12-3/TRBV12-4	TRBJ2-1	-	TGTGCCAGCAGTTTAACGGGAGTAAGACCGGAAAACAATGAGCAGTTCTTC	CASSLTGVRPENNEQFF
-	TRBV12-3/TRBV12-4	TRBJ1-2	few	TGTGCCAGCAGTCCGCCGCTTGGGTATGGCTACACCTTC	CASSPPLGYGYTF
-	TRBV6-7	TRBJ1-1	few	TGTGCCGGAAACGGGACCAGGAGGAAGAACACTGAAGCTTTCTTT	CAGNGTRRKNTEAFF
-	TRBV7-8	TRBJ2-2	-	TGTGCCAGCAGGCACAGGGCGAACACCGGGGAGCTGTTTTTT	CASRHRANTGELFF
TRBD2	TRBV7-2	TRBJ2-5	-	TGTGCCAGCAGCTCCCCTAGCGGGAGCCGAGAGACCCAGTACTTC	CASSSPSGSRETQYF
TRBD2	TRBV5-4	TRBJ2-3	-	TGTGCCAGCAGCTTGTGGGGGGGTGCGGATACGCAGTATTTT	CASSLWGGADTQYF
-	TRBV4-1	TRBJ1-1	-	TGCGCCAGCAGCCAAGTCTCTGGGACTGGGAACACTGAAGCTTTCTTT	CASSQVSGTGNTEAFF
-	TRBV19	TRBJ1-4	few	TGTGCCAGTAGGTACAGGGACGGCGGTAATGAAAAACTGTTTTTT	CASRYRDGGNEKLFF
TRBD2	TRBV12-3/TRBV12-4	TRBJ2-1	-	TGTGCCAGCAGTCCCGGGACTAGGGTCGCCGATGAGCAGTTCTTC	CASSPGTRVADEQFF
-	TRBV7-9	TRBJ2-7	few	TGTGCCAGCAGCTTAGCGGGAGGAGGCTCCTACGAGCAGTACTTC	CASSLAGGGSYEQYF
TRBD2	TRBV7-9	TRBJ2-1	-	TGTGCCAGCAGCTTATTAAAGGCTAGCGGGGGGATCAAGAATGAGCAGTTCTTC	CASSLLKASGGIKNEQFF
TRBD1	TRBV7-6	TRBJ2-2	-	TGTGCCAGCAGCTTAATAAGGGGGCAGATGACCGGGGAGATGTTTTTT	CASSLIRGQMTGEMFF
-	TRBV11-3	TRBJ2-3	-	TGTGCCAGCAGCTTAGGACCGCAAGCCCCGGGGACGCAGTATTTT	CASSLGPQAPGTQYF
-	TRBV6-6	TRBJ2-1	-	TGTGCCAGCAAGTTGGGACGGGATGAGCAGTTCTTC	CASKLGRDEQFF
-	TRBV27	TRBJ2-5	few	TGTGCCAGCAGTTTCGCAGGGCAAGAGACCCAGTACTTC	CASSFAGQETQYF
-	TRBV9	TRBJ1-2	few	TGTGCCAGCAGCGTAGACCAGGGGCGAGGCTACACCTTC	CASSVDQGRGYTF
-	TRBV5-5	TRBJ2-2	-	TGTGCCAGCAGCTCCTATGGCGGGGAGCTGTTTTTT	CASSSYGGELFF